What follows are 26 T cell receptor beta chains derived from one specimen sequenced in a study of OX40 agonist ivuxolimab in advanced cancers. Profiling relied on immunoSEQ multiplex PCR, and the TCRdb table lists in-frame clones only, not all of them. The sample has approximately 88,000 clones, about 88% seen once. The sequences come from CD4+ or CD8+ T cells sorted from blood, collected in a trial of the OX40 agonist ivuxolimab. These TCRs come from an adult with an advanced solid tumor such as melanoma, head and neck, liver or kidney cancer.

This clone was counted a single time. V usage is TRBV29-1 and J usage is TRBJ1-2; 9 nucleotides agree with TRBD1. Per the germline V gene, CDR1 is SQVTM and CDR2 is ANQGSEA. This CDR3 region has 13 residues. V lost 1 base to trimming and J lost 4 bases; unmatched junction nucleotides: 1. This CDR3 is CSVEGGQGYGYTF. Here the CDR3 DNA reads TGCAGCGTTGAAGGGGGACAGGGCTATGGCTACACCTTC.

This sequence joins TRBV29-1 and TRBJ1-1; possible D gene TRBD1, 6 bases. The CDR3 totals 15 residues. V was trimmed by 0 bases and J by 4 bases, leaving 15 bases between them. Germline loops: CDR1 SQVTM, CDR2 ANQGSEA. CDR3: CSVEDYPEGGTEAFF. DNA of the CDR3: TGCAGCGTTGAAGATTACCCGGAAGGGGGCACTGAAGCTTTCTTT.

V is TRBV7-2 and J is TRBJ2-2; no definite D call. The germline gives CDR1 SGHTA, CDR2 FQGNSA. V dropped 7 bases and J dropped 1 base, with 10 bases sitting between them. The length of the CDR3 is 14 residues. Here the CDR3 DNA reads TGTGCCAGCACACCATGGGGGAACACCGGGGAGCTGTTTTTT. Translating gives CASTPWGNTGELFF.

DNA for the CDR3: TGTGCCAGTAGTAGTTGGGGGGCGGGCTACGAGCAGTACTTC. Translating it yields CASSSWGAGYEQYF. The V and J genes are TRBV19 and TRBJ2-7; D may be TRBD1 or TRBD2 (6 bases each). This CDR3 spans 14 amino acids. In germline, CDR1 is LNHDA, CDR2 SQIVND (reference sequence). Deletions cut 4 bases from V and 3 bases from J, with 13 bases between. Drawing the rest from reference TRBV19 and TRBJ2-7, the complete variable domain is DGGITQSPKYLFRKEGQNVTLSCEQNLNHDAMYWYRQDPGQGLRLIYYSQIVNDFQKGDIAEGYSVSREKKESFPLTVTSAQKNPTAFYLCASSSWGAGYEQYFGPGTRLTVT.

The V gene is TRBV19, the J gene TRBJ1-2; no clear D gene. Germline V gives CDR1 LNHDA, CDR2 SQIVND (reference sequence). Trimming removed 7 bases at V and 4 bases at J, with 19 bases between. This CDR3 spans 15 amino acids. CDR3: CASTLSGRWGYGYTF. The CDR3 nucleotides read TGTGCCAGTACCCTTTCAGGACGATGGGGCTATGGCTACACCTTC.

In its sample, this clone was seen a few times. The DNA for the CDR3 is TGCGCCAGCAGCCTGGGGAACACTGAAGCTTTCTTT. Translated: CASSLGNTEAFF. The V gene is TRBV10-1, the J gene TRBJ1-1; no reliable D call. This CDR3 has 12 amino acids. Trimming took 6 bases from V and 1 from J, leaving 6 bases between them. CDR1 is WNHNN and CDR2 is SYGVQD in the germline V gene (reference sequence).

The V call is TRBV27, the J call TRBJ1-1; D perhaps matches TRBD1 (5 bases). CDR1 and CDR2 (germline): MNHEY, SMNVEV (reference sequence). CDR3 size: 15 residues. Trimming removed 2 bases from V and 2 bases from J, with 12 bases in between. The CDR3 reads CASSLEGPINTEAFF. In DNA form, the CDR3 reads TGTGCCAGCAGTTTAGAGGGACCGATTAACACTGAAGCTTTCTTT.

This clone was seen only once. The gene calls are TRBV28 and TRBJ2-3; D possibly corresponds to TRBD1 (6 bases). From germline, CDR1 is MDHEN and CDR2 SYDVKM. This CDR3 has 15 residues. V was trimmed by 6 bases and J by 0 bases, leaving 13 bases between them. CDR3 bases: TGTGCCAGCAGCGGGACACCACGTAGCACAGATACGCAGTATTTT. This translates into CASSGTPRSTDTQYF.

The chain recombines TRBV12-5 with TRBJ1-5; D not certain. Trimming removed 2 bases from V and 1 base from J, with 27 bases in between. There are 21 residues in the CDR3. CDR1 and CDR2 from the germline V gene are LGHNT and FRNRAP. The CDR3: CASGLTLLGKIGDLSNQPQHF. CDR3 bases: TGTGCTAGTGGTTTGACCCTCCTGGGGAAGATCGGGGATTTAAGCAATCAGCCCCAGCATTTT.

The gene calls are TRBV6-1 and TRBJ2-7; 7 positions agree with TRBD2. After removal of 4 bases from V and 3 bases from J, the junction contained 6 bases not matched to a gene. Germline loops: CDR1 MNHNS, CDR2 SASEGT. The CDR3 consists of 14 residues. The chain's CDR3 is CASSAQGDYYEQYF. The CDR3 DNA reads TGTGCCAGCAGTGCCCAAGGGGACTACTACGAGCAGTACTTC.

The chain joins TRBV20-1 to TRBJ2-3; TRBD2 aligns across 8 bases. The V gene's germline CDR1 is DFQATT and CDR2 SNEGSKA (reference sequence). The CDR3 consists of 11 residues. V dropped 5 bases and J dropped 9; count of bases not matched to a gene: 4. The CDR3 DNA sequence: TGCAGTGCTGGGTTAGCGGGGACGCAGTATTTT. Protein sequence: CSAGLAGTQYF.

In nucleotides, the CDR3 is TGTGCCAGCAGCTTTCAGGTCGGCGGCAATCAGCCCCAGCATTTT. Translation gives CASSFQVGGNQPQHF. V gene TRBV7-2 combines with J gene TRBJ1-5; D is undetermined. V was clipped by 3 bases and J by 2 bases, with 11 bases between them. This CDR3 region has 15 residues. Looked up from germline, CDR1 is SGHTA and CDR2 is FQGNSA.

The chain uses TRBV19 and TRBJ2-5, with 12 bases lining up with TRBD2. With 6 bases clipped from V and 4 bases from J, the junction kept 6 bases outside the gene matches. The CDR3 sequence is 15 residues long. Germline V gene data show CDR1 as LNHDA and CDR2 as SQIVND (reference sequence). CDR3 loop: CASRPSGGGRETQYF. For the CDR3, the DNA is TGTGCCAGTAGACCTAGCGGGGGGGGGCGAGAGACCCAGTACTTC.

The count of this clone is one. CDR3 sequence: CASFSGQGRNQPQHF. In DNA, the CDR3 is TGTGCCAGTTTCTCGGGACAGGGGAGGAATCAGCCCCAGCATTTT. The chain uses TRBV19 and TRBJ1-5, with 10 bases matching TRBD1. The CDR3 is 15 amino acids. The junction had 8 bases not matched to a gene; V was cut back by 8 bases and J by 4 bases. Germline CDR1 is LNHDA and CDR2 is SQIVND (reference sequence).

The chain recombines TRBV7-3 with TRBJ2-1; 8 nucleotides line up with TRBD1. The V segment lost 5 bases and the J segment 10 bases; nucleotides outside the gene matches: 10. This CDR3 region has 14 residues. The germline gives CDR1 SGHTA, CDR2 FQGTGA. The CDR3 loop reads CASSRTRGLGEQFF. The CDR3 region has the DNA TGTGCCAGCAGCCGAACCAGGGGGCTGGGGGAGCAGTTCTTC.

This chain uses TRBV28 with TRBJ1-5; 7 bases fit TRBD1. The V gene end was trimmed by 2 bases and the J gene end by 7 bases; junction bases not matched to a gene: 8. Germline CDR1 MDHEN, CDR2 SYDVKM. This CDR3 region has 15 residues. Here the CDR3 reads CASSLSPTGKQPQHF. CDR3 nucleotide sequence: TGTGCCAGCAGTTTAAGTCCGACAGGGAAACAGCCCCAGCATTTT.

This chain links TRBV18 with TRBJ2-2; TRBD1 matches 7 bases. This CDR3 has 15 amino acids. CDR1 and CDR2 from the germline V gene are KGHSH and LQKENI. Trimming cost V 3 bases and J 5 bases; bases outside gene matches: 6. The CDR3 spells CASSPTGSDTGELFF. CDR3 nucleotide sequence: TGTGCCAGCTCACCGACAGGGAGTGATACCGGGGAGCTGTTTTTT.

The V and J genes are TRBV19 and TRBJ2-7, with 13 nucleotides matching TRBD2. V trimming: 4 bases; J trimming: 6 bases; junction bases outside the gene matches: 15. Germline CDR1 is LNHDA and CDR2 is SQIVND (reference sequence). This CDR3 is 18 amino acids long. The CDR3 protein is CASSSGLAGARAVSEQYF. CDR3 nucleotide sequence: TGTGCCAGTAGTAGTGGACTAGCGGGAGCTAGGGCTGTCTCCGAGCAGTACTTC.

The rearrangement joins TRBV4-3 to TRBJ2-3; D not certain. The length of the CDR3 is 14 residues. Germline CDR1 LGHNA, CDR2 YSLEER. V shed 3 bases and J shed 7 bases, with 14 bases lying between them. The CDR3 DNA reads as TGCGCCAGCAGCCACGAGATCAGCCTATATACGCAGTATTTT. It codes for CASSHEISLYTQYF.

V gene TRBV5-1 combines with J gene TRBJ2-3; TRBD1 agrees at 7 bases. The germline CDR1 and CDR2 sequences are SGHRS and YFSETQ. The CDR3 is 16 residues long. J lost 4 bases, V lost 0 bases, and 8 bases had no gene match. CDR3 in amino acids: CASSLGGQLLPDTQYF. The CDR3 bases are TGCGCCAGCAGCTTGGGGGGACAGCTTTTGCCAGATACGCAGTATTTT.

V is TRBV30 and J is TRBJ2-3; D gene ambiguous. V was shortened by 0 bases and J by 5 bases, with 9 bases between the two germline ends. CDR3 length: 13 amino acids. The germline gives CDR1 GTSNPN, CDR2 SVGIG (reference sequence). Here the CDR3 reads CAWSVLGQDTQYF. CDR3 nucleotides: TGTGCCTGGAGTGTACTGGGTCAAGATACGCAGTATTTT.

The chain is built from TRBV18 and TRBJ1-1, with a tentative D call TRBD1 (6 bases). Looked up from germline, CDR1 is KGHSH and CDR2 is LQKENI. V lost 3 bases, J lost 1 base, and 9 bases lay in between. This CDR3 has 14 amino acids. CDR3 bases: TGTGCCAGCTCACCCTTGGACAGGAACACTGAAGCTTTCTTT. Protein sequence: CASSPLDRNTEAFF.

The J gene is TRBJ2-1, the V gene TRBV5-1, with D possibly matching TRBD2 (6 bases). The CDR3 totals 16 residues. Deletions cut 4 bases from V and 3 bases from J, with 17 bases between. The V gene's germline CDR1 is SGHRS and CDR2 YFSETQ. The CDR3 sequence: CASSRQREIFYNEQFF. In nucleotides, the CDR3 is TGCGCCAGCAGCCGTCAACGGGAGATCTTCTACAATGAGCAGTTCTTC. The full variable domain, rest sourced from reference TRBV5-1 and TRBJ2-1, is KAGVTQTPRYLIKTRGQQVTLSCSPISGHRSVSWYQQTPGQGLQFLFEYFSETQRNKGNFPGRFSGRQFSNSRSEMNVSTLELGDSALYLCASSRQREIFYNEQFFGPGTRLTVL.

This clone was recorded only once. The J gene is TRBJ2-3, the V gene TRBV18, with TRBD1 identical over 7 bases. Germline loops: CDR1 KGHSH, CDR2 LQKENI. With 3 bases clipped from V and 0 bases from J, the junction kept 6 bases outside the gene matches. The CDR3 has 16 residues. CDR3 region: CASSPQGELSTDTQYF. The CDR3 DNA follows: TGTGCCAGCTCACCCCAGGGGGAACTAAGCACAGATACGCAGTATTTT.

CDR3 nucleotides: TGTGCCAGCAGTGAGGTCGGTTCACCCCTCCACTTT. Amino acids: CASSEVGSPLHF. V usage is TRBV6-1 and J usage is TRBJ1-6; D uncertain. Trimming left V 3 bases short and J 9 bases short, with 6 bases between. CDR3 length: 12 amino acids. Per germline, CDR1 MNHNS and CDR2 SASEGT.

This clone was recorded once. The chain links TRBV29-1 to TRBJ2-1; D might be TRBD2 (6 bases). Germline CDR1 SQVTM, CDR2 ANQGSEA. Between the trimmed V and J ends, which lost 4 bases and 10 bases, there was a span of 20 bases. The CDR3 loop spans 14 amino acids. Written as DNA, the CDR3 is TGCAGCGTTGGAAAGGGGTTCGAGGGAGGAGAGCAGTTCTTC. This codes for CSVGKGFEGGEQFF.